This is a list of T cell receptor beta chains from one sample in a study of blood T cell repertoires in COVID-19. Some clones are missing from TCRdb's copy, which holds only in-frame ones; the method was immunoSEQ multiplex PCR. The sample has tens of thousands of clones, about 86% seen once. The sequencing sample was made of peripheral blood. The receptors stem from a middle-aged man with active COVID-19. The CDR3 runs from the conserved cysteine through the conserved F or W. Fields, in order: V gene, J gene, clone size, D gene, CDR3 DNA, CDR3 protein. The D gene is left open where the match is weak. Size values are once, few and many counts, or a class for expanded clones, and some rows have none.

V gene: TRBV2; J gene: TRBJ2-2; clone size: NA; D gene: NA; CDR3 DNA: TGTGCCAGCAAGGATAGCGCAAACACCGGGGAGCTGTTTTTT; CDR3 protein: CASKDSANTGELFF
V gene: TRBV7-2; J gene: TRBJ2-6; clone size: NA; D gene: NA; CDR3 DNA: TGTGCCAGCAGCATACGGGGTTCTGGGGCCAACGTCCTGACTTTC; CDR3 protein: CASSIRGSGANVLTF
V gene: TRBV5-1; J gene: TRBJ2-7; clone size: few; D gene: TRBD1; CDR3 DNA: TGCGCCAGCGCAAATTACCTCCGGGACAGCGCCTACGAGCAGTACTTC; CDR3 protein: CASANYLRDSAYEQYF
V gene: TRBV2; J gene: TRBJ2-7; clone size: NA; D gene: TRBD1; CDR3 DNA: TGTGCCAGCAAGATGACAGGGGGGGACTACGAGCAGTACTTC; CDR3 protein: CASKMTGGDYEQYF
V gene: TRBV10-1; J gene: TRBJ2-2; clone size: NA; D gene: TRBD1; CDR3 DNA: TGCGCCAGCAGTGAGCGAAGGGGGCGCACCGGGGAGCTGTTTTTT; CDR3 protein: CASSERRGRTGELFF
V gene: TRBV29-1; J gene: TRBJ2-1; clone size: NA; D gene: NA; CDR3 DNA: TGCAGCGTTGAAGAGGGCAGGGGAAAGTTGAGGTACAATGAGCAGTTCTTC; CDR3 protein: CSVEEGRGKLRYNEQFF
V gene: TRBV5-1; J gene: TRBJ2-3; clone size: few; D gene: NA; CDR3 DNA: TGCGCCAGCAGCTTGGGAGCTAGCACAGATACGCAGTATTTT; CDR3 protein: CASSLGASTDTQYF
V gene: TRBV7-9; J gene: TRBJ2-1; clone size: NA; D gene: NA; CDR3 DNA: TGTGCCAGCAGCTTTCTCAGGGGTTTTCACGATGAGCAGTTCTTC; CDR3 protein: CASSFLRGFHDEQFF
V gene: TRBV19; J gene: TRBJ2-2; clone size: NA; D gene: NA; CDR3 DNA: TGTGCCACGCAACACGGGGAGCTGTTTTTT; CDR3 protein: CATQHGELFF
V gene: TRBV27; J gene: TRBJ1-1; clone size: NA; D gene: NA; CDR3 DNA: TGTGCCAGCAGTTTAAAGGCCAGGGGGAACACTGAAGCTTTCTTT; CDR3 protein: CASSLKARGNTEAFF
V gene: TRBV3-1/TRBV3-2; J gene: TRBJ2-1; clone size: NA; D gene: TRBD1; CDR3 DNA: TGTGCCAGCAGCCAAGTAGGACAGGAGGTCTACAATGAGCAGTTCTTC; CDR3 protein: CASSQVGQEVYNEQFF
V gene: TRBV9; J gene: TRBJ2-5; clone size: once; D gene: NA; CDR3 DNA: TGTGCCAGCAGCGCCGGGGGTTCGACGGAGACCCAGTACTTC; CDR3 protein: CASSAGGSTETQYF